Shown below are 31 T cell receptor beta chains from a single sample sequenced in a study of chemoradiotherapy in HPV16-positive cancers. The method was immunoSEQ multiplex PCR; TCRdb's version includes in-frame clones alone and lacks a portion of them. This repertoire shows roughly 25,000 clones, less than 90% found once; its top ten account for 4.5%. Sample: blood, taken from a patient who underwent chemoradiotherapy. The receptors were gathered from a human donor with HPV-associated anogenital cancer.

The rearrangement joins TRBV18 to TRBJ2-5; D is ambiguous. The CDR3 extends over 14 amino acids. Germline V CDR1 and CDR2: KGHSH, LQKENI. V lost 5 bases and J lost 1, with 11 bases in between. The CDR3 DNA reads TGTGCCAGCTCAAGCCTGACCAGCCAAGAGACCCAGTACTTC. Translation: CASSSLTSQETQYF.

The chain is built from TRBV10-3 and TRBJ2-2, with D unclear. Looked up from germline, CDR1 is ENHRY and CDR2 is SYGVKD. The CDR3 is made up of 15 amino acids. V dropped 0 bases and J dropped 1 base, with 6 bases sitting between them. The CDR3 sequence is CAISESRRNTGELFF. CDR3 DNA: TGTGCCATCAGTGAGTCCCGGCGGAACACCGGGGAGCTGTTTTTT.

The chain links TRBV28 to TRBJ1-1; D uncertain. This CDR3 has 12 residues. Trimming shortened V by 6 bases and J by 1 base, and 6 bases separated the two germline ends. Germline CDR1 reads MDHEN; CDR2 reads SYDVKM. The CDR3 nucleotides read TGTGCCAGCAGGATTGCGAACACTGAAGCTTTCTTT. It specifies CASRIANTEAFF.

The chain carries TRBV4-1 and TRBJ2-5, with TRBD2 identical over 10 bases. The J segment lost 2 bases and the V segment lost 0 bases, leaving 6 bases of the junction unmatched. CDR1 is MGHRA, CDR2 YSYEKL, per germline. The CDR3 loop spans 17 amino acids. CDR3 nucleotides: TGCGCCAGCAGCCAAGATTCCACTAGCGGGAAACAAGAGACCCAGTACTTC. As protein: CASSQDSTSGKQETQYF.

The chain has TRBV7-9 and TRBJ1-1; D remains unclear. This CDR3 is 14 amino acids long. The germline V and J ends were trimmed by 2 bases and 5 bases, with 12 bases remaining between them. The germline gives CDR1 SEHNR, CDR2 FQNEAQ (reference sequence). The CDR3 sequence: CASSLLAVGTEAFF. CDR3 DNA sequence: TGTGCCAGCAGCTTATTGGCAGTTGGGACTGAAGCTTTCTTT.

V gene TRBV1 combines with J gene TRBJ2-1; TRBD2 is the table's D call, not checked against the DNA. TRBV1 is annotated as a pseudogene. This CDR3 is 14 amino acids long. This CDR3 reads CTRGRAGSYNEQFF. The CDR3 DNA is TGCACCAGGGGTAGGGCGGGCTCCTACAATGAGCAGTTCTTC.

The CDR3: CASSPLPGQKYEQYF. CDR3 DNA: TGTGCCAGCTCACCCCTCCCGGGACAGAAATACGAGCAGTACTTC. V usage is TRBV18 and J usage is TRBJ2-7, with 7 nucleotides matching TRBD1. Germline V gene data show CDR1 as KGHSH and CDR2 as LQKENI. The V and J ends lost 3 bases and 4 bases, in that order; junction bases with no gene match: 9. The CDR3 is 15 residues long.

The chain has TRBV5-4 and TRBJ2-1; a possible D gene is TRBD2 (5 bases). This CDR3 contains 13 residues. Trimming left V 4 bases short and J 6 bases short, with 11 bases between. CDR1 SGHNT and CDR2 YYREEE come from the germline V gene (reference sequence). CDR3 sequence (DNA): TGTGCCAGCAGCCTGGAGGTGGGCAATGAGCAGTTCTTC. Encoded protein: CASSLEVGNEQFF.

V gene TRBV10-3 combines with J gene TRBJ2-6, with no clear D. Germline V gene sequence: CDR1 ENHRY, CDR2 SYGVKD. Trimming cost V 3 bases and J 0 bases, with 6 bases left between them. The CDR3 extends over 15 amino acids. The CDR3 nucleotides read TGTGCCATCAGTGATGACCGCTCTGGGGCCAACGTCCTGACTTTC. It is translated as CAISDDRSGANVLTF.

This chain connects TRBV14 to TRBJ2-3, with TRBD1 matching over 7 bases. The CDR3 is 14 amino acids. Looked up from germline, CDR1 is SGHDN and CDR2 is FVKESK. V shed 4 bases, J shed 6 bases, and the junction held 7 bases outside the gene matches. The chain's CDR3 is CASSPQGVLDTQYF. The CDR3, as DNA: TGTGCCAGCAGCCCTCAGGGGGTACTGGATACGCAGTATTTT.

About this clone itself: At one of its ends the junction is not consistent with the germline gene, which may arise from a read error. This same CDR3 is encoded by further DNA sequences in the sample. The rearrangement uses TRBV6-1 and TRBJ1-1, with D tentatively TRBD1 (6 bases). This CDR3 contains 12 residues. Germline-derived CDR1 and CDR2 are MNHNS and SASEGT. The CDR3 DNA is TGTGCCAGCTGTGGACAGAACACTGAAGCCTTCTTT. Its protein product is CASCGQNTEAFF.

The chain combines TRBV30 with TRBJ1-4, with D possibly matching TRBD1 (6 bases). This CDR3 has 14 amino acids. The germline V gene has CDR1 GTSNPN and CDR2 SVGIG (reference sequence). Trimming removed 5 bases at V and 3 bases at J, with 13 bases between. CDR3 sequence: CAWSDRQPNEKLFF. The CDR3 nucleotides read TGTGCCTGGTCCGACAGGCAACCTAATGAAAAACTGTTTTTT.

The V gene is TRBV5-5, the J gene TRBJ1-3; D gene unclear. Germline CDR1 is SGHKS and CDR2 is YYEKEE (reference sequence). V lost 4 bases and J lost 0, with 8 bases in between. CDR3 size: 14 residues. The CDR3, as DNA: TGTGCCAGCAGCCCCACAGTCTCTGGAAACACCATATATTTT. Protein product: CASSPTVSGNTIYF.

There are a few counts of this clone. V is TRBV6-4 and J is TRBJ2-5; tentative D call: TRBD2 (6 bases). With 4 bases removed from V and 0 bases from J, the gap between germline ends came to 12 bases. The germline V gene has CDR1 MRHNA and CDR2 SNTAGT. The CDR3 totals 15 residues. The CDR3 protein is CASSAGSGDQETQYF. Written as DNA, the CDR3 is TGTGCCAGCAGTGCGGGTAGCGGAGACCAAGAGACCCAGTACTTC.

V and J are TRBV7-6 and TRBJ2-3; 7 nucleotides line up with TRBD1. CDR3 length: 16 residues. CDR1 SGHVS and CDR2 FNYEAQ come from the germline V gene. After removal of 4 bases from V and 1 base from J, the junction contained 8 bases not matched to a gene. The CDR3 nucleotides read TGTGCCAGCAGCTCGATGACAGGGATACGCACAGATACGCAGTATTTT. Translation: CASSSMTGIRTDTQYF.

V is TRBV29-1 and J is TRBJ2-5; D gene uncertain. CDR1 is SQVTM and CDR2 is ANQGSEA in the germline V gene. V lost 7 bases, J lost 1 base, and 4 bases lay in between. The CDR3 is made up of 10 amino acids. The DNA of the CDR3 is TGCAGCGCATTCCAAGAGACCCAGTACTTC. This sequence encodes CSAFQETQYF.

The chain is built from TRBV19 and TRBJ2-3, with D unclear. The CDR3 sequence is 11 residues long. V was cut by 10 bases and J by 7 bases, with 12 bases left in between. Germline V gene data show CDR1 as LNHDA and CDR2 as SQIVND (reference sequence). The chain's CDR3 is CATGQGYTQYF. CDR3 DNA: TGTGCCACCGGGCAAGGATATACGCAGTATTTT.

The rearrangement links TRBV10-3 to TRBJ2-5; either TRBD1 or TRBD2 may supply D (5 bases each). The length of the CDR3 is 13 residues. The germline gives CDR1 ENHRY, CDR2 SYGVKD. Trimming stripped 6 bases from V and 1 base from J, with 9 bases between. CDR3 bases: TGTGCCATCAGGGCAGGGACCCAAGAGACCCAGTACTTC. It specifies CAIRAGTQETQYF.

A few counts support this clone. The genes are TRBV12-5 and TRBJ2-2; 16 bases line up with TRBD2. The CDR3 extends over 21 amino acids. Losses at the gene ends were 0 bases for V and 4 bases for J; bases not matched to a gene: 11. Germline assignment: CDR1 LGHNT and CDR2 FRNRAP. The CDR3 spells CASGLVIVGTSGGASTGELFF. The CDR3 DNA reads as TGTGCTAGTGGTTTGGTAATTGTAGGGACTAGCGGGGGGGCCTCCACCGGGGAGCTGTTTTTT.

The genes are TRBV10-1 and TRBJ2-1; D is unclear. The germline gives CDR1 WNHNN, CDR2 SYGVQD (reference sequence). The CDR3 is 10 residues long. Trimming stripped 10 bases from V and 8 bases from J, with 9 bases between. The CDR3 DNA follows: TGCGCCACCCTCCTGGATGAGCAGTTCTTC. Amino acid sequence: CATLLDEQFF.

V is TRBV27 and J is TRBJ1-1; D not resolved. The CDR3 has 13 amino acids. Trimming cost V 5 bases and J 5 bases, with 12 bases left between them. CDR1 and CDR2 from the germline V gene are MNHEY and SMNVEV (reference sequence). CDR3 in amino acids: CASSTQARTEAFF. CDR3 DNA sequence: TGTGCCAGCAGTACCCAGGCACGAACTGAAGCTTTCTTT.

The chain links TRBV5-1 to TRBJ2-7; D tentatively fits TRBD1 or TRBD2 (5 bases each). This CDR3 spans 14 amino acids. The germline CDR1 and CDR2 sequences are SGHRS and YFSETQ. The ends were cut back, 4 bases at V and 2 bases at J, with 13 bases in the middle. The CDR3 DNA follows: TGCGCCAGCAGCGAAAAGGGGAGAACCTACGAGCAGTACTTC. As protein: CASSEKGRTYEQYF.

The gene calls are TRBV9 and TRBJ1-6; 10 nucleotides match TRBD1. V dropped 4 bases and J dropped 10; count of bases not matched to a gene: 11. This CDR3 region has 16 residues. In germline, CDR1 is SGDLS, CDR2 YYNGEE. The CDR3 DNA follows: TGTGCCAGCAGCCCAGTGGGACAGGGGATTTACTCACCCCTCCACTTT. Translated: CASSPVGQGIYSPLHF.

This clone was detected once. This chain connects TRBV7-8 to TRBJ1-5; D remains ambiguous. The CDR3 contains 12 residues. From germline, CDR1 is SGHVS and CDR2 FQNEAQ. V dropped 2 bases and J dropped 6 bases, with 5 bases sitting between them. The CDR3 nucleotides read TGTGCCAGCAGCTTATTTCGTCAGCCCCAGCATTTT. Amino acid sequence: CASSLFRQPQHF.

V and J are TRBV19 and TRBJ2-5, with D unresolved. Trimming stripped 5 bases from V and 2 bases from J, with 6 bases between. The CDR3 spans 12 residues. Germline V CDR1 and CDR2: LNHDA, SQIVND (reference sequence). The CDR3 sequence is CASSPEQETQYF. CDR3 coding DNA: TGTGCCAGTAGTCCCGAGCAAGAGACCCAGTACTTC.

CDR3 DNA sequence: TGTGCCAGCAGTGAACTCTTGGACAGTTCCTTCTCTGGAAACACCATATATTTT. This encodes CASSELLDSSFSGNTIYF. J is TRBJ1-3 and V is TRBV25-1; D might be TRBD1 (6 bases). V lost 2 bases and J lost 0, with 17 bases in between. CDR3 length: 18 residues. Germline V gene lookup returns CDR1 MGHDK and CDR2 SYGVNS.

The chain couples TRBV11-2 to TRBJ2-7; 9 bases fit TRBD2. Germline V gene data show CDR1 as SGHAT and CDR2 as FQNNGV. The CDR3 extends over 14 amino acids. J lost 2 bases, V lost 11 bases, and 10 bases had no gene match. The CDR3 protein is CASRGAGGPYEQYF. CDR3 DNA: TGTGCCTCACGTGGAGCGGGAGGACCCTACGAGCAGTACTTC.

This chain connects TRBV7-8 to TRBJ1-4; 10 nucleotides line up with TRBD1. The germline CDR1 and CDR2 sequences are SGHVS and FQNEAQ. V lost 1 base and J lost 5; bases outside the gene matches: 4. The CDR3 has 16 amino acids. The CDR3 DNA reads TGTGCCAGCAGCTTAGGACAGGGGGCAGAGAATGAAAAACTGTTTTTT. Its protein product is CASSLGQGAENEKLFF.

The chain has TRBV10-3 and TRBJ2-7; weak D call: TRBD2 (6 bases). Germline V gene sequence: CDR1 ENHRY, CDR2 SYGVKD. Between the trimmed V and J ends, which lost 6 bases and 0 bases, there was a span of 24 bases. This CDR3 is 18 amino acids long. The CDR3 nucleotides read TGTGCCATCAGAGGTGGCAGGGAACTGAGCGGGTCCTCCTACGAGCAGTACTTC. Translated, it gives CAIRGGRELSGSSYEQYF.

V is TRBV7-9 and J is TRBJ1-1; D gene uncertain. V dropped 0 bases and J dropped 2 bases, with 7 bases sitting between them. The CDR3 runs 14 residues. Germline CDR1 and CDR2: SEHNR and FQNEAQ (reference sequence). DNA of the CDR3: TGTGCCAGCAGCTTAGCTGGGGTCAACACTGAAGCTTTCTTT. Translated, it gives CASSLAGVNTEAFF.

The rearrangement joins TRBV30 to TRBJ1-1, with D possibly being TRBD1 (6 bases). This CDR3 is 19 amino acids long. With 1 base removed from V and 1 base from J, the gap between germline ends came to 25 bases. Germline V gives CDR1 GTSNPN, CDR2 SVGIG (reference sequence). As DNA, the CDR3 is TGTGCCTGGAGTGAGGGGGGTTACAGGGTCTTGAGGGCGAACACTGAAGCTTTCTTT. This codes for CAWSEGGYRVLRANTEAFF.